Listed below are T cell receptor beta chains from one sample, sequenced in a study of T cells in tumors after PD-1 blockade. The repertoire was sequenced with immunoSEQ multiplex PCR; TCRdb's copy has only in-frame clones and lacks some. The repertoire holds about 20,000 clones, with 81% as singletons. The sample here was PBMCs, taken after anti-PD-1 therapy. The receptors come from a human donor with advanced basal cell or squamous cell carcinoma (not recorded which). CDR3s include the opening cysteine and the closing phenylalanine or tryptophan. The D gene is left open where the match is weak. Size tells how often a clone was seen (once, few, many) or the class of an expanded clone, and some rows leave it out.

size,J,D,V,DNA,CDR3
NA,TRBJ1-3,NA,TRBV7-9,TGTGCCAGCAGCCCTAACTCCGCTGGAAACACCATATATTTT,CASSPNSAGNTIYF
NA,TRBJ2-7,NA,TRBV2,TGTGCCAGCAGCCCCTCAAGGAACGAGCAGTACTTC,CASSPSRNEQYF
NA,TRBJ2-3,TRBD1,TRBV10-1,TGCGCCAGCAGTCTCGGACAGGGGCCGCAGTATTTT,CASSLGQGPQYF
NA,TRBJ2-7,TRBD1,TRBV6-6,TGTGCCAGCAGTTTCCCGGGACAGTCCTACGAGCAGTACTTC,CASSFPGQSYEQYF
NA,TRBJ2-4,NA,TRBV18,TGTGCCAGCTCAGACGACACTTCCAAAAACATTCAGTACTTC,CASSDDTSKNIQYF
NA,TRBJ1-6,NA,TRBV18,TGTGCCAGCTCACCCCAAGATCTTACACTATATAATTCACCCCTCCACTTT,CASSPQDLTLYNSPLHF
NA,TRBJ2-7,TRBD2,TRBV5-1,TGCGCCAGCAGCTACGGGACTAGCGGGATCTACGAGCAGTACTTC,CASSYGTSGIYEQYF
NA,TRBJ1-1,NA,TRBV2,TGTGCCAGCAGTGAAATAGGCAATGTGAACACTGAAGCTTTCTTT,CASSEIGNVNTEAFF
NA,TRBJ2-7,TRBD2,TRBV6-5,TGTGCCAGCAGCCCCCCGACTAGCGCCACCTACGAGCAGTACTTC,CASSPPTSATYEQYF
few,TRBJ2-7,TRBD2,TRBV2,TGTGCCAGCAGTGAGTCCAGCGGGGAGTACTTC,CASSESSGEYF
NA,TRBJ2-2,NA,TRBV7-8,TGTGCCAGCAGCTTAGAATATCAGGCGAACACCGGGGAGCTGTTTTTT,CASSLEYQANTGELFF
few,TRBJ2-1,NA,TRBV7-9,TGTGCCAGCAAGTTCTCGGGATCCTACAATGAGCAGTTCTTC,CASKFSGSYNEQFF
NA,TRBJ2-7,NA,TRBV7-6,TGTGCCAGCAGCTTAGGACAAACAGGCTTATCCTACGAGCAGTACTTC,CASSLGQTGLSYEQYF
NA,TRBJ2-5,NA,TRBV9,TGTGCCAGCAGCGTAGAACCCCACCCGGAGACCCAGTACTTC,CASSVEPHPETQYF
NA,TRBJ2-5,TRBD1,TRBV18,TGTGCCAGTCACACTGGGACAGGGGGATCCAGCGGGACCCAGTACTTC,CASHTGTGGSSGTQYF
NA,TRBJ2-6,NA,TRBV11-1,TGTGCCAGCAGCTTAGCCTACTCTGGGGCCAACGTCCTGACTTTC,CASSLAYSGANVLTF
NA,TRBJ1-2,TRBD1,TRBV5-1,TGCGCCAGCAGCTTGGACAGGGGAACATATGGCTACACCTTC,CASSLDRGTYGYTF
once,TRBJ2-7,NA,TRBV7-9,TGTGCCAGCAGCTTAGCTACCCGTGGAAACGAGCAGTACTTC,CASSLATRGNEQYF
NA,TRBJ1-1,NA,TRBV24-1,TGTGCCACCAGGGTGGGTGACACTGAAGCTTTCTTT,CATRVGDTEAFF
NA,TRBJ2-1,NA,TRBV21-1,TGTGCCAGCAGCAACCCGGAACCCATACTAGCTCGAGCGGATAGGCCGAATGAGCAGTTCTTC,CASSNPEPILARADRPNEQFF
NA,TRBJ2-1,NA,TRBV19,TGTGCCAGTAGTAAGGCCGGAGTTGACTACAATGAGCAGTTCTTC,CASSKAGVDYNEQFF
NA,TRBJ1-1,NA,TRBV27,TGTGCCAGCAGTTTCGCCTCAGGCAGGGGAAACACTGAAGCTTTCTTT,CASSFASGRGNTEAFF
NA,TRBJ1-4,NA,TRBV19,TGTGCCAGTAGTATCCTTCGAGGGGGTAATGAAAAACTGTTTTTT,CASSILRGGNEKLFF
NA,TRBJ1-6,NA,TRBV6-1,TGTGCCAGCAGTGAAAAGGTCGCTCCAGCTTATAATTCACCCCTCCACTTT,CASSEKVAPAYNSPLHF
NA,TRBJ2-5,TRBD2,TRBV7-3,TGTGCCAGCAGCCCTAGCGGGGGGGCTAAAGAGACCCAGTACTTC,CASSPSGGAKETQYF
few,TRBJ2-2,TRBD1,TRBV19,TGTGCCAGTAGTACGGGACAGGGGCATGTCGGGGAGCTGTTTTTT,CASSTGQGHVGELFF
NA,TRBJ2-2,NA,TRBV19,TGTGCCAGTAGTATGCGTGGGGAGCTGTTTTTT,CASSMRGELFF
few,TRBJ2-1,NA,TRBV9,TGTGCCAGCTCCTTCGGGGTCCGCCCCGATGAGCAGTTCTTC,CASSFGVRPDEQFF
NA,TRBJ1-5,TRBD1,TRBV2,TGTGCCAGCAGTGCGGAGACAGGGGGCAATCAGCCCCAGCATTTT,CASSAETGGNQPQHF
NA,TRBJ2-5,TRBD1,TRBV5-1,TGCGCCAGCAGCGCCGGGACAGGGAGAGAGGTAGAGACCCAGTACTTC,CASSAGTGREVETQYF
NA,TRBJ2-7,TRBD2,TRBV11-3,TGTGCCAGCAGCGTCGGACTAGCGGGAGGCAACTACGAGCAGTACTTC,CASSVGLAGGNYEQYF
few,TRBJ1-1,NA,TRBV20-1,TGCAGTGCTAGTTGGGGGGAAGCTTTCTTT,CSASWGEAFF
NA,TRBJ2-3,NA,TRBV5-4,TGTGCCAGCAGCGACCCGAGGGGAGGAGGGGGGACAGATACGCAGTATTTT,CASSDPRGGGGTDTQYF
NA,TRBJ2-3,NA,TRBV14,TGTGCCAGCAGCCAAGATCTGGGCCGGGGTCAGGCATCAGATACGCAGTATTTT,CASSQDLGRGQASDTQYF
NA,TRBJ1-2,NA,TRBV5-5,TGTGCCAGCAGCCTGGAGAACAGGCTTCGCGGCTACACCTTC,CASSLENRLRGYTF
NA,TRBJ1-4,NA,TRBV19,TGTGCCAGTAGTATAGGGGCAGCAACTAATGAAAAACTGTTTTTT,CASSIGAATNEKLFF
NA,TRBJ2-2,NA,TRBV18,TGTGCCAGCTCACCCGACGGTTTGGGCACCGGGGAGCTGTTTTTT,CASSPDGLGTGELFF
NA,TRBJ2-7,TRBD1,TRBV19,TGTGCCAGTAGTGAGACAGGGGGCAGCGAGCAGTACTTC,CASSETGGSEQYF
few,TRBJ1-3,NA,TRBV4-1,TGCGCCAGCAGCCAAGTCCTGGCGGGGCCCTCTGGAAACACCATATATTTT,CASSQVLAGPSGNTIYF
NA,TRBJ2-1,TRBD2,TRBV9,TGTGCCAGCAGCACCAGCGGGGGGGCGGGCAATGAGCAGTTCTTC,CASSTSGGAGNEQFF
NA,TRBJ2-1,TRBD1,TRBV7-9,TGTGCCAGCAGCGATTCCGGGACAGGGGTAAATGAGCAGTTCTTC,CASSDSGTGVNEQFF